One and the same sample provided the 15 T cell receptor beta chains below, sequenced in a study of blood T cell repertoires in COVID-19. Profiling relied on immunoSEQ multiplex PCR, and the TCRdb table lists in-frame clones only, not all of them. The data contain 85,000 to 120,000 clones, around 75% of them singletons. Source material: peripheral blood. The origin of the receptors is a human donor with acute or convalescent COVID-19. The donor label of this sample is uncertain.

V gene TRBV2 combines with J gene TRBJ2-7; tentatively, D is TRBD2 (6 bases). The CDR3 is 11 residues long. CDR1 and CDR2 (germline): SNHLY, FYNNEI. Trimming pared 5 bases from V and 9 bases from J, leaving 11 bases between. The CDR3 DNA follows: TGTGCCAGCAGTCCAAAGGAGGGGCAGTACTTC. Translation: CASSPKEGQYF.

The gene calls are TRBV4-1 and TRBJ2-1; D gene ambiguous. The germline gives CDR1 MGHRA, CDR2 YSYEKL. Trimming stripped 1 base from V and 7 bases from J, with 17 bases between. The CDR3 totals 16 residues. The CDR3, as DNA: TGCGCCAGCAGCCAAGCGGCCTGGGCCCCCTGGAATGAGCAGTTCTTC. Translating gives CASSQAAWAPWNEQFF.

The rearrangement joins TRBV27 to TRBJ2-2, with a weak D call TRBD1 (5 bases). The germline V gene has CDR1 MNHEY and CDR2 SMNVEV (reference sequence). The V end lost 5 bases, the J end lost 3 bases, and 7 bases lay between the germline ends. This CDR3 is 13 amino acids long. CDR3 residues: CASSLRDTGELFF. The DNA of the CDR3 is TGTGCCAGCAGTCTCAGGGACACCGGGGAGCTGTTTTTT.

This clone occurred once. The chain couples TRBV6-5 to TRBJ2-1, with 9 positions matching TRBD2. The germline gives CDR1 MNHEY, CDR2 SVGAGI. V lost 4 bases to trimming and J lost 7 bases; unmatched junction nucleotides: 11. The CDR3 has 16 residues. This chain's CDR3 is CASSSPRGGSGNEQFF. CDR3 DNA: TGTGCCAGCAGTTCGCCGCGGGGGGGCTCTGGGAATGAGCAGTTCTTC.

V usage is TRBV24-1 and J usage is TRBJ1-2; no clear D. The V end was cut by 6 bases, the J end by 5 bases, with 9 bases between. This CDR3 has 12 amino acids. Germline V CDR1 and CDR2: KGHDR, SFDVKD. Written as DNA, the CDR3 is TGTGCCACCAGTCATGGAGGGTATGGCTACACCTTC. Its protein product is CATSHGGYGYTF.

The genes are TRBV30 and TRBJ1-6; D is unclear. With 1 base removed from V and 8 bases from J, the gap between germline ends came to 15 bases. The CDR3 is made up of 15 amino acids. Looked up from germline, CDR1 is GTSNPN and CDR2 is SVGIG (reference sequence). The CDR3 loop is CAWSEKQFGHSPLHF. DNA of the CDR3: TGTGCCTGGAGTGAGAAACAGTTTGGTCATTCACCCCTCCACTTT.

The J gene is TRBJ1-4, the V gene TRBV5-1; D uncertain. Germline V CDR1 and CDR2: SGHRS, YFSETQ. The CDR3 has 14 amino acids. Trimming took off 9 bases at V and 8 bases at J, with 20 bases between the two ends. Here the CDR3 reads CATKTGGGSEKLFF. DNA for the CDR3: TGCGCCACTAAGACGGGAGGAGGGAGCGAAAAACTGTTTTTT. The full variable domain, rest sourced from reference TRBV5-1 and TRBJ1-4, is KAGVTQTPRYLIKTRGQQVTLSCSPISGHRSVSWYQQTPGQGLQFLFEYFSETQRNKGNFPGRFSGRQFSNSRSEMNVSTLELGDSALYLCATKTGGGSEKLFFGSGTQLSVL.

This sequence joins TRBV19 and TRBJ1-5; D is perhaps TRBD1 (5 bases). The CDR3 contains 16 residues. Germline assignment: CDR1 LNHDA and CDR2 SQIVND (reference sequence). This CDR3 reads CASKQWEGVGNQPQHF. The DNA of the CDR3 is TGTGCGTCAAAACAATGGGAAGGGGTGGGCAATCAGCCCCAGCATTTT.

The chain is built from TRBV11-3 and TRBJ1-2; possible D gene TRBD1, 6 bases. Germline values: CDR1 SGHNT, CDR2 YENEEA. The CDR3 consists of 15 residues. The V and J ends lost 3 bases and 3 bases respectively, with 14 bases between them. The CDR3 here is CASSFGGQGHYGYTF. The CDR3 DNA follows: TGTGCCAGCAGCTTCGGGGGGCAGGGACACTATGGCTACACCTTC.

The rearrangement joins TRBV20-1 to TRBJ2-7; tentative D call: TRBD2 (5 bases). In germline, CDR1 is DFQATT, CDR2 SNEGSKA (reference sequence). Deletions cut 3 bases from V and 3 bases from J, with 6 bases between. This CDR3 has 11 amino acids. As DNA, the CDR3 is TGCAGTGCTAGCGGGAACTACGAGCAGTACTTC. Translating gives CSASGNYEQYF.

The rearrangement links TRBV9 to TRBJ1-2, with D possibly being TRBD1 (6 bases). The CDR3 runs to 15 residues. Deletions cut 3 bases from V and 2 bases from J, with 14 bases between. The germline V gene encodes CDR1 SGDLS and CDR2 YYNGEE. The CDR3 bases are TGTGCCAGCAGCGAAACCTGGACAGCAAACTATGGCTACACCTTC. Translated, it gives CASSETWTANYGYTF.

The chain joins TRBV6-5 to TRBJ2-7; 10 bases agree with TRBD1. After removal of 6 bases from V and 0 bases from J, the junction contained 5 bases not matched to a gene. The CDR3 totals 15 residues. The germline gives CDR1 MNHEY, CDR2 SVGAGI. The CDR3 nucleotides read TGTGCCAGCAGACGGGACAGGGGTACCTCCTACGAGCAGTACTTC. The encoded protein is CASRRDRGTSYEQYF.

V and J are TRBV6-5 and TRBJ1-5; TRBD1 matches at 7 bases. CDR3 length: 15 residues. With V trimmed by 4 bases and J by 6 bases, 9 bases remained unmatched. Germline values: CDR1 MNHEY, CDR2 SVGAGI. The CDR3 region has the DNA TGTGCCAGCAGTTTGGGCAGGGGGAATAGTCAGCCCCAGCATTTT. Translated: CASSLGRGNSQPQHF.

This clone appeared a few times. The chain joins TRBV2 to TRBJ2-5; TRBD1 agrees at 11 bases. The J segment lost 1 base and the V segment lost 8 bases, leaving 6 bases of the junction unmatched. Germline-derived CDR1 and CDR2 are SNHLY and FYNNEI. The length of the CDR3 is 15 residues. CDR3 sequence (DNA): TGTGCCAGCCTAACGGGGACAGGGGGCCAAGAGACCCAGTACTTC. Encoded protein: CASLTGTGGQETQYF.

The rearrangement joins TRBV12-3 or TRBV12-4 to TRBJ1-6; the D is unclear. The CDR3 covers 13 residues. The V gene lost 2 bases and the J gene lost 5 bases, with 4 bases spanning the gap. The CDR3 DNA reads TGTGCCAGCAGTTTAACTGATAATTCACCCCTCCACTTT. Protein product: CASSLTDNSPLHF.